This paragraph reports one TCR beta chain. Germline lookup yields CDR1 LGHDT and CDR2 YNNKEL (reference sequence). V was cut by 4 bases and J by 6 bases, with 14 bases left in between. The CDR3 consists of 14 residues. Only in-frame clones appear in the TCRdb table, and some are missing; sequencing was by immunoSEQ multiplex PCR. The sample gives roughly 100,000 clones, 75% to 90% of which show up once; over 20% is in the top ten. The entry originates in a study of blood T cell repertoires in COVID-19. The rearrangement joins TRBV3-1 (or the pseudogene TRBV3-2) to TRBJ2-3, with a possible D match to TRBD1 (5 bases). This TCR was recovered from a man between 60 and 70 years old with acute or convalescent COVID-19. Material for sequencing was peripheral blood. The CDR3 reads CASSPAGSEDTQYF. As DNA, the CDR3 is TGTGCCAGCAGCCCCGCAGGGTCGGAGGATACGCAGTATTTT.